These T cell receptor beta chains were read from a single sample in a study of T cell responses to AZD1222 COVID-19 vaccine. Assay: immunoSEQ multiplex PCR; the TCRdb copy retains only in-frame clones and omits some. The repertoire holds about 84,000 clones, with approximately 83% as singletons. The sample here was peripheral blood, taken 28 days after the second AZD1222 dose. The receptor set was obtained from an adult who received the AZD1222 COVID-19 vaccine. The CDR3 runs from the conserved cysteine through the conserved F or W. A D gene is named only where the DNA matches it firmly. Size values are once, few and many counts, or a class for expanded clones, and some rows have none.

v_call	d_call	j_call	clone_size	cdr3_nt	cdr3_aa
TRBV21-1	.	TRBJ2-3	.	TGTGCCAGCAGCTCCCGCAAACCTATCGTACTAGCGGGAGAGTCAGATACGCAGTATTTT	CASSSRKPIVLAGESDTQYF
TRBV18	TRBD2	TRBJ2-7	medium-sized	TGTGCCAGCTCACCGGGTAGCGGGAGTTCCGAGCAGTACTTC	CASSPGSGSSEQYF
TRBV3-1/TRBV3-2	TRBD1	TRBJ2-2	.	TGTGCCAGCAGTTCGACAGGGCTTGGCACCGGGGAGCTGTTTTTT	CASSSTGLGTGELFF
TRBV11-3	TRBD1	TRBJ1-2	.	TGTGCCAGCAGCTTAGTTCCTCCCCGGACAGGGCAAGGCTACACCTTC	CASSLVPPRTGQGYTF
TRBV11-3	.	TRBJ2-7	once	TGTGCCAGCAGCTTGGTCCCGGGACCGAGATATGAGCAGTACTTC	CASSLVPGPRYEQYF
TRBV2	.	TRBJ1-1	.	TGTGCCAGCAATGATTTAGGTTTGGCTTTCTTT	CASNDLGLAFF
TRBV10-3	TRBD2	TRBJ2-1	.	TGTGCCATCAGTGAGATATCTAGCGGATACAATGAGCAGTTCTTC	CAISEISSGYNEQFF
TRBV24-1	.	TRBJ2-6	.	TGTGCCACCAGTGATACGCGCTCTGGGGCCAACGTCCTGACTTTC	CATSDTRSGANVLTF
TRBV14	TRBD2	TRBJ2-7	.	TGTGCCAGCAGCCAAGTGAGAACTAGCGGAGAGCAGTACTTC	CASSQVRTSGEQYF
TRBV28	.	TRBJ1-2	.	TGTGCCAGCAGTTTAGTAGGGGATAGTGGCTACACCTTC	CASSLVGDSGYTF
TRBV10-2	.	TRBJ1-1	.	TGCGCCAGCAGTGAGTCTAGGACTGAAGCTTTCTTT	CASSESRTEAFF
TRBV4-3	.	TRBJ2-2	once	TGCGCCAGCAGCCAAGATCTCCTTATTAACACCGGGGAGCTGTTTTTT	CASSQDLLINTGELFF
TRBV28	.	TRBJ1-1	.	TGTGCCAGCAGTTTGAATCGCCGAGAAGCTTTCTTT	CASSLNRREAFF
TRBV7-8	.	TRBJ1-2	once	TGTGCCAGCAGCGGGGGGTCGGGCAACTATGGCTACACCTTC	CASSGGSGNYGYTF
TRBV14	.	TRBJ1-2	.	TGTGCCAGCAGGCCACAGGGCTCTAACTATGGCTACACCTTC	CASRPQGSNYGYTF
TRBV9	TRBD2	TRBJ2-1	.	TGTGCCAGCCCACCGGCATGTGGACTAGTGTTTGGAGATGAGCAGTTCTTC	CASPPACGLVFGDEQFF
TRBV29-1	.	TRBJ1-1	.	TGCAGCGTAGTACAGGGAATAATCACTGAAGCTTTCTTT	CSVVQGIITEAFF
TRBV12-5	.	TRBJ2-2	.	TGTGCTAGTGGTTTGAAAACGACCAGGGCCGGGGAGCTGTTTTTT	CASGLKTTRAGELFF
TRBV5-4	TRBD2	TRBJ2-1	.	TGTGCCAGCAGCCCGGGGACTAGCGGGAGGAATGAGCAGTTCTTC	CASSPGTSGRNEQFF
TRBV4-3	TRBD1	TRBJ1-2	.	TGCGCCAGCAGCCAAGATCCGACAGGGGGTAAGGTCTATGGCTACACCTTC	CASSQDPTGGKVYGYTF
TRBV11-2	TRBD1	TRBJ1-6	few	TGTGCCAGCAGCTTAGATTGGGCAGGGGGAACACCCCTCCACTTT	CASSLDWAGGTPLHF
TRBV7-2	TRBD2	TRBJ2-3	.	TGTGCCAGCAGCTTAGAAGTAGCGGGTGCACAGTATTTT	CASSLEVAGAQYF
TRBV29-1	.	TRBJ1-2	.	TGCAGCGTTCAAGGGGGTGCCTTGAGTGGCTACACCTTC	CSVQGGALSGYTF
TRBV6-5	.	TRBJ1-1	.	TGTGCCAGCAGTTACTCCTCAGGGGTCACTGAAGCTTTCTTT	CASSYSSGVTEAFF
TRBV11-3	.	TRBJ2-2	.	TGTGCCAGCAGCTTAATACAGGGGAGGTTGTTTTTT	CASSLIQGRLFF
TRBV27	TRBD1	TRBJ1-6	.	TGTGCCAGCAGTTTGACAGGGGTTTCATCACCCCTCCACTTT	CASSLTGVSSPLHF
TRBV19	.	TRBJ1-2	.	TGTGCCAGTAGTATAGATATAGGGACCCGCAGGGACTACACCTTC	CASSIDIGTRRDYTF
TRBV14	.	TRBJ1-1	.	TGTGCCAGCAGCCAAGTAGGGACTACGAACACTGAAGCTTTCTTT	CASSQVGTTNTEAFF
TRBV6-5	.	TRBJ1-5	.	TGTGCCAGCAGTTACGAAGGAGAGGGTCAGCCCCAGCATTTT	CASSYEGEGQPQHF
TRBV29-1	TRBD2	TRBJ2-1	.	TGCAGCGTTGGACTAGCGGGGCTCAATGAGCAGTTCTTC	CSVGLAGLNEQFF
TRBV4-2	.	TRBJ1-2	.	TGTGCCAGCAGCCAAGACGGTAGTGATGGCTACACCTTC	CASSQDGSDGYTF
TRBV18	.	TRBJ2-2	.	TGTGCCAGCTCCCCTCTGGCCGTTACACTCACCGGGGAGCTGTTTTTT	CASSPLAVTLTGELFF
TRBV29-1	TRBD2	TRBJ2-7	.	TGCAGCGCCGGGGGGGACACTTCCTACGAGCAGTACTTC	CSAGGDTSYEQYF
TRBV6-2/TRBV6-3	.	TRBJ2-1	.	TGTGCCAGCAGTTACCGCCAAGGGGGGGGAGCGAATGAGCAGTTCTTC	CASSYRQGGGANEQFF
TRBV6-6	.	TRBJ2-1	.	TGTGCCAGCAGCTATACCAACAGGCTCCGTTACAATGAGCAGTTCTTC	CASSYTNRLRYNEQFF
TRBV11-2	.	TRBJ1-2	.	TGTGCCAGCAGCCCGGGGGGAGGCTACACCTTC	CASSPGGGYTF
TRBV7-3	.	TRBJ2-2	.	TGTGCCAGCAGCTTAAGTGGGGGCAGGACCGGGGAGCTGTTTTTT	CASSLSGGRTGELFF
TRBV27	TRBD2	TRBJ2-2	.	TGTGCCAGCAGTTTACGGACTAGCGGGAGTAGGAACACCGGGGAGCTGTTTTTT	CASSLRTSGSRNTGELFF
TRBV3-1/TRBV3-2	.	TRBJ1-2	.	TGTGCCAGCAGCCAAGGGGGGAGTGGCTACACCTTC	CASSQGGSGYTF
TRBV18	TRBD1	TRBJ1-2	.	TGTGCCAGCTCTCCCATGGACAGGGCCTATGGCTACACCTTC	CASSPMDRAYGYTF
TRBV3-1/TRBV3-2	TRBD2	TRBJ2-5	.	TGTGCCAGCAGCCAAGAAGGGACTACAAAAGAGACCCAGTACTTC	CASSQEGTTKETQYF
TRBV24-1	TRBD2	TRBJ2-2	.	TGTGCCACCAGTGACCCTCCCGGGGAGGGGCGAGAAAGTGACACCGGGGAGCTGTTTTTT	CATSDPPGEGRESDTGELFF
TRBV2	.	TRBJ1-5	.	TGTGCCAGCAGTGAACAGGGCAATCAGCCCCAGCATTTT	CASSEQGNQPQHF
TRBV12-3/TRBV12-4	.	TRBJ1-2	.	TGTGCCAGCAGTTTAGCGGGGTTCTATGGCTACACCTTC	CASSLAGFYGYTF
TRBV6-1	.	TRBJ1-5	few	TGTGCCAGCAGTGAAAGTTCAGGGTTCCGCAATCAGCCCCAGCATTTT	CASSESSGFRNQPQHF
TRBV5-6	.	TRBJ2-3	.	TGTGCCAGCAGCTTGTGGGGGGTTAGGGTGGTATGGGCAGATACGCAGTATTTT	CASSLWGVRVVWADTQYF
TRBV11-3	.	TRBJ1-1	once	TGTGCCAGCAGCCAAGACAGCATGAACACTGAAGCTTTCTTT	CASSQDSMNTEAFF
TRBV6-5	.	TRBJ1-1	.	TGTGCCAGCAGCCCACGAGAGCTTGGGACTGAAGCTTTCTTT	CASSPRELGTEAFF
TRBV9	.	TRBJ1-5	.	TGTGCCAGCAGCGCTGGGTCCCTCGAGCCCCAGCATTTT	CASSAGSLEPQHF
TRBV10-3	.	TRBJ1-1	.	TGTGCCAGCACCGACCAGGTGGTGAACACTGAAGCTTTCTTT	CASTDQVVNTEAFF
TRBV27	.	TRBJ2-2	.	TGTGCCAGCAGTTTAAGTAGTTCACAGTCCGATGGCGGGGAGCTGTTTTTT	CASSLSSSQSDGGELFF
TRBV11-2	.	TRBJ2-4	.	TGTGCCAGCAGCCCCCGATCTGCGGTCAGGATAGCCAAAAACATTCAGTACTTC	CASSPRSAVRIAKNIQYF
TRBV9	.	TRBJ2-5	.	TGTGCCAGCAGCGTAGAACGGGGCGTAGCCGGGCAAGAGACCCAGTACTTC	CASSVERGVAGQETQYF